The rows below give T cell receptor beta chains drawn from one sample of a study of cytomegalovirus exposure and HLA in healthy donors. TCRdb's table, derived via immunoSEQ multiplex PCR, lists solely in-frame clones and lacks some. The sample holds approximately 240,000 clones, just under 85% seen once. Input material: PBMCs. Receptor source: a woman in her forties in good health and CMV-seronegative. Each CDR3 is given with its conserved first and last residue. The D gene is left open where the match is weak. Not every row has a clone size; where given, it reads once, few, many or a size class.

clone_size: NA; v_call: TRBV13; j_call: TRBJ2-5; d_call: TRBD1; cdr3_nt: TGTGCCAGCAGCTCGACAGGGGTCTGGGAGACCCAGTACTTC; cdr3_aa: CASSSTGVWETQYF
clone_size: NA; v_call: TRBV30; j_call: TRBJ2-4; d_call: NA; cdr3_nt: TGTGCCTGGAGTTTCCCGGGAACAATAGCCAAAAACATTCAGTACTTC; cdr3_aa: CAWSFPGTIAKNIQYF
clone_size: NA; v_call: TRBV30; j_call: TRBJ1-2; d_call: NA; cdr3_nt: TGTGCCTGGAGTGAATGGCCGGAGACCGCTGGCTACACCTTC; cdr3_aa: CAWSEWPETAGYTF
clone_size: NA; v_call: TRBV18; j_call: TRBJ2-5; d_call: NA; cdr3_nt: TGTGCCAGCTCACCCCTGCAGCAAGAGACCCAGTACTTC; cdr3_aa: CASSPLQQETQYF
clone_size: NA; v_call: TRBV27; j_call: TRBJ1-1; d_call: NA; cdr3_nt: TGTGCCAGCAGTGGCGCCGGTGGGCACACTGAAGCTTTCTTT; cdr3_aa: CASSGAGGHTEAFF
clone_size: NA; v_call: TRBV10-3; j_call: TRBJ1-1; d_call: NA; cdr3_nt: TGTGCCATAAGTTTGGCAGCGCTCACTGAAGCTTTCTTT; cdr3_aa: CAISLAALTEAFF
clone_size: NA; v_call: TRBV27; j_call: TRBJ2-3; d_call: TRBD2; cdr3_nt: TGTGCCAGCAGTTCCCCCCAGCGGGGGAGCACAGATACGCAGTATTTT; cdr3_aa: CASSSPQRGSTDTQYF
clone_size: once; v_call: TRBV30; j_call: TRBJ2-7; d_call: TRBD1; cdr3_nt: TGTGCCTGGAGTTCACTGGGGACAGGGAACTACGAGCAGTACTTC; cdr3_aa: CAWSSLGTGNYEQYF
clone_size: once; v_call: TRBV29-1; j_call: TRBJ1-5; d_call: NA; cdr3_nt: TGCAGCGTTGGAGTTGCTAGCAATCAGCCCCAGCATTTT; cdr3_aa: CSVGVASNQPQHF
clone_size: NA; v_call: TRBV6-5; j_call: TRBJ1-3; d_call: NA; cdr3_nt: TGTGCCAGCAGAGTCGCCCCAACCGAGGGAAACACCATATATTTT; cdr3_aa: CASRVAPTEGNTIYF
clone_size: NA; v_call: TRBV7-2; j_call: TRBJ1-1; d_call: NA; cdr3_nt: TGTGCCAGCAGCCTAGAGATGGCTAGGACAACTGAAGCTTTCTTT; cdr3_aa: CASSLEMARTTEAFF
clone_size: few; v_call: TRBV5-1; j_call: TRBJ1-3; d_call: NA; cdr3_nt: TGCGCCAGCATTTCCCATGCAAGGGGCTGGATTGGAAACACCATATATTTT; cdr3_aa: CASISHARGWIGNTIYF
clone_size: once; v_call: TRBV5-8; j_call: TRBJ2-7; d_call: TRBD2; cdr3_nt: TGTGCCAGCAGCTTGGCAGCGGGAACCTACGAGCAGTACTTC; cdr3_aa: CASSLAAGTYEQYF
clone_size: NA; v_call: TRBV10-3; j_call: TRBJ2-6; d_call: NA; cdr3_nt: TGTGCCATCAGTGGGGGTCGGGACTCTGGGGCCAACGTCCTGACTTTC; cdr3_aa: CAISGGRDSGANVLTF
clone_size: NA; v_call: TRBV6-1; j_call: TRBJ2-1; d_call: TRBD2; cdr3_nt: TGTGCCAGCAGTGGCAGTTTAGCGGGGGGGCATGAGCAGTTCTTC; cdr3_aa: CASSGSLAGGHEQFF
clone_size: NA; v_call: TRBV19; j_call: TRBJ2-3; d_call: TRBD2; cdr3_nt: TGTGCCAGTAGTAGAACGGGACTAGCGGGGGCCCTGTTAGATACGCAGTATTTT; cdr3_aa: CASSRTGLAGALLDTQYF
clone_size: NA; v_call: TRBV5-4; j_call: TRBJ1-4; d_call: TRBD1; cdr3_nt: TGTGCCAGCAGCTCCCCGCAGGGGGGCGGGAAACTGTTTTTT; cdr3_aa: CASSSPQGGGKLFF
clone_size: few; v_call: TRBV5-6; j_call: TRBJ1-2; d_call: NA; cdr3_nt: TGTGCCAGCAGCTTGGTGGGGAGTGGCTACACCTTC; cdr3_aa: CASSLVGSGYTF
clone_size: NA; v_call: TRBV6-5; j_call: TRBJ1-1; d_call: TRBD1; cdr3_nt: TGTGCCAGCAGCCCGCGACAGGGGATGAACACTGAAGCTTTCTTT; cdr3_aa: CASSPRQGMNTEAFF
clone_size: NA; v_call: TRBV21-1; j_call: TRBJ1-6; d_call: NA; cdr3_nt: TGTGCCAGCAGTTCCGTTTTCCCGGACACCAATTCACCCCTCCACTTT; cdr3_aa: CASSSVFPDTNSPLHF
clone_size: NA; v_call: TRBV29-1; j_call: TRBJ1-4; d_call: NA; cdr3_nt: TGCAGCGGTGGTCAGGGTGGTGAAAAACTGTTTTTT; cdr3_aa: CSGGQGGEKLFF
clone_size: NA; v_call: TRBV7-3; j_call: TRBJ2-5; d_call: TRBD2; cdr3_nt: TGTGCCAGCAGCTTAGGGGGGGGGTTGGAGACCCAGTACTTC; cdr3_aa: CASSLGGGLETQYF
clone_size: NA; v_call: TRBV7-6; j_call: TRBJ2-2; d_call: NA; cdr3_nt: TGTGCCAGCAGCTTAGACAATGCAGTCGGGGAGCTGTTTTTT; cdr3_aa: CASSLDNAVGELFF
clone_size: NA; v_call: TRBV10-2; j_call: TRBJ1-2; d_call: TRBD1; cdr3_nt: TGCGCCAGCACGACAGGGAAGTGGGGTGACTATGGCTACACCTTC; cdr3_aa: CASTTGKWGDYGYTF
clone_size: NA; v_call: TRBV5-1; j_call: TRBJ1-1; d_call: NA; cdr3_nt: TGCGCCAGCAGCGCGGGACGGCTGAACACTGAAGCTTTCTTT; cdr3_aa: CASSAGRLNTEAFF
clone_size: NA; v_call: TRBV7-7; j_call: TRBJ2-7; d_call: TRBD2; cdr3_nt: TGTGCTAGCAGTAACGGACTAGCGGGGACATACGAGCAGTACTTC; cdr3_aa: CASSNGLAGTYEQYF
clone_size: NA; v_call: TRBV5-1; j_call: TRBJ2-7; d_call: NA; cdr3_nt: TGCGCCAGCAGCTTCCGGGATTCAGGCTCCTACGAGCAGTACTTC; cdr3_aa: CASSFRDSGSYEQYF
clone_size: NA; v_call: TRBV7-6; j_call: TRBJ2-1; d_call: NA; cdr3_nt: TGTGCCAGCAGCTTAGCGCGGACAGCCCATAAAAACTCCTACAATGAGCAGTTCTTC; cdr3_aa: CASSLARTAHKNSYNEQFF
clone_size: NA; v_call: TRBV4-3; j_call: TRBJ2-3; d_call: NA; cdr3_nt: TGCGCCAGCAGCCAAGAAGAGGGGCAGGGGACAGATACGCAGTATTTT; cdr3_aa: CASSQEEGQGTDTQYF
clone_size: NA; v_call: TRBV28; j_call: TRBJ1-4; d_call: TRBD1; cdr3_nt: TGTGCCAGCAGCACCACAGGGGGGAATGAAAAACTGTTTTTT; cdr3_aa: CASSTTGGNEKLFF
clone_size: NA; v_call: TRBV5-8; j_call: TRBJ2-2; d_call: TRBD1; cdr3_nt: TGTGCCAGCAGCTTGGCAACAGGGGTAGCGAACACCGGGGAGCTGTTTTTT; cdr3_aa: CASSLATGVANTGELFF
clone_size: NA; v_call: TRBV5-1; j_call: TRBJ1-1; d_call: NA; cdr3_nt: TGCGCCAGCAGCACGGTCGCGGGGGGAACTGAAGCTTTCTTT; cdr3_aa: CASSTVAGGTEAFF
clone_size: NA; v_call: TRBV6-5; j_call: TRBJ1-1; d_call: TRBD1; cdr3_nt: TGTGCCAGCAGTTACTCTCTGACAGGGTACGGCACTGAAGCTTTCTTT; cdr3_aa: CASSYSLTGYGTEAFF
clone_size: NA; v_call: TRBV2; j_call: TRBJ1-1; d_call: NA; cdr3_nt: TGTGCCAGCAGACCCGGGCCCGCGGGTAACACTGAAGCTTTCTTT; cdr3_aa: CASRPGPAGNTEAFF
clone_size: NA; v_call: TRBV7-2; j_call: TRBJ2-7; d_call: TRBD2; cdr3_nt: TGTGCCAGCAGCTCTGGACTAGCGGGGGGGTTTCTCTCCTACGAGCAGTACTTC; cdr3_aa: CASSSGLAGGFLSYEQYF